This T cell receptor beta chain was documented in a study of shared clonotypes between healthy human individuals. Findings and caveats of the study: A few donors had about 5% of their naive CD4 clonotypes in common.

TCRdb's copy holds only in-frame clones and misses some; the assay was immunoSEQ multiplex PCR. The sample holds a few million clones, approximately 94% seen once. On this clone itself: No antigen is known for it. The identical CDR3 is also encoded by other nucleotide sequences in the sample.

This CDR3 has 14 residues. Germline CDR1 reads SGHRS; CDR2 reads YFSETQ. V lost 2 bases and J 1 base, leaving 9 bases between the germline ends. The chain joins TRBV5-1 to TRBJ1-1; D might be TRBD1 (5 bases). The TCR originated in a man aged 18 to 30 in good health. Input material: naive CD4+ T cells sorted from blood. As to subset: CD45RA+ positively selected. For the CDR3, the DNA is TGCGCCAGCAGCTTAGAAGGGGCGAACACTGAAGCTTTCTTT. It specifies CASSLEGANTEAFF.